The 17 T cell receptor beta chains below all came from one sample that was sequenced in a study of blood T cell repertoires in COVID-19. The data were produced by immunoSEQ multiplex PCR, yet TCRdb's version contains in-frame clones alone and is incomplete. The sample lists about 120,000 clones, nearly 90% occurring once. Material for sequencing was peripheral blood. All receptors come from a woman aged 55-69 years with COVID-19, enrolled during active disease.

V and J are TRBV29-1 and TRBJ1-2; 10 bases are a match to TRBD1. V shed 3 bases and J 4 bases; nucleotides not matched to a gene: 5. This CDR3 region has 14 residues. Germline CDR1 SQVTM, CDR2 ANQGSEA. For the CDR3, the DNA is TGCAGCGTTGATACCGGGACAGGGGCCTATGGCTACACCTTC. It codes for CSVDTGTGAYGYTF.

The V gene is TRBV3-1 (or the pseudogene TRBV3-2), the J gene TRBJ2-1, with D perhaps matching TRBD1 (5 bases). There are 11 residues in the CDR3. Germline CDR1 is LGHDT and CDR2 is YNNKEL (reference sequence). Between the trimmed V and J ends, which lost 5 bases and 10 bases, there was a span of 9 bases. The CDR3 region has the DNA TGTGCCAGCAGCTTCCCAGGGGAGCAGTTCTTC. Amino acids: CASSFPGEQFF.

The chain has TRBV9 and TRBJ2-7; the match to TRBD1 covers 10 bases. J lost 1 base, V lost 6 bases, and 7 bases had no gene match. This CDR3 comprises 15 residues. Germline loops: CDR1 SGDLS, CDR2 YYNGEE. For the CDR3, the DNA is TGTGCCAGCACCCCCGGGACAGGGGTATCCTACGAGCAGTACTTC. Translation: CASTPGTGVSYEQYF.

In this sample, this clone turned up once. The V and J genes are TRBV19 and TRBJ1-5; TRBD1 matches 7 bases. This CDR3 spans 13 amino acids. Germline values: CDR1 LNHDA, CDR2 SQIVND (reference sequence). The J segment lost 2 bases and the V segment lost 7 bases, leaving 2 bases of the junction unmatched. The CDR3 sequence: CASTGTGNQPQHF. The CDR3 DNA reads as TGTGCCAGTACCGGGACAGGCAATCAGCCCCAGCATTTT.

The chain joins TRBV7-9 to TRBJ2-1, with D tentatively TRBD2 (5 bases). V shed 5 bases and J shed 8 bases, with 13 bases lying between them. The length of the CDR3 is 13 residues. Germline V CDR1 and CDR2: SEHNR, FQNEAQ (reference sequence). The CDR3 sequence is CASSRGSGHEQFF. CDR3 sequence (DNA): TGTGCCAGCAGCCGGGGATCTGGGCATGAGCAGTTCTTC. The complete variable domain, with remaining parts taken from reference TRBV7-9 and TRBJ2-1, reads DTGVSQNPRHKITKRGQNVTFRCDPISEHNRLYWYRQTLGQGPEFLTYFQNEAQLEKSRLLSDRFSAERPKGSFSTLEIQRTEQGDSAMYLCASSRGSGHEQFFGPGTRLTVL.

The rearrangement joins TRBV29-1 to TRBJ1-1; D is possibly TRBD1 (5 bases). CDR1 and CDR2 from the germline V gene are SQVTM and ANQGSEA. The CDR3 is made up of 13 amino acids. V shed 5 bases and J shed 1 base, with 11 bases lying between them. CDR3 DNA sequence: TGCAGCGTTACTCAGGGTGAGAACACTGAAGCTTTCTTT. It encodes CSVTQGENTEAFF.

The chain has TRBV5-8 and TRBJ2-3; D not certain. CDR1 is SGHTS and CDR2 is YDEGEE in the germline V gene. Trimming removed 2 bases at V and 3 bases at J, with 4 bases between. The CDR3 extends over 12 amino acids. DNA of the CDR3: TGTGCCAGCAGCTTCCAGACAGATACGCAGTATTTT. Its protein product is CASSFQTDTQYF.

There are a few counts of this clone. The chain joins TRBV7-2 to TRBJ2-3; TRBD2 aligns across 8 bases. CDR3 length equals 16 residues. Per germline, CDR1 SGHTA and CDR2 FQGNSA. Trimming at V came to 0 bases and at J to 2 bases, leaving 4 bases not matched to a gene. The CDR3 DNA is TGTGCCAGCAGCTTAGCTTTAGCGGGGACCACAGATACGCAGTATTTT. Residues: CASSLALAGTTDTQYF.

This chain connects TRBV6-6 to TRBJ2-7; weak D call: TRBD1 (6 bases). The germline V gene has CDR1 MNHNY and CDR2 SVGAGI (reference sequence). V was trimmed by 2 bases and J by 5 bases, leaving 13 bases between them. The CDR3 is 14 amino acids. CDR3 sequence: CASSYQNREHEQYF. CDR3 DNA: TGTGCCAGCAGTTACCAGAACAGGGAGCACGAGCAGTACTTC.

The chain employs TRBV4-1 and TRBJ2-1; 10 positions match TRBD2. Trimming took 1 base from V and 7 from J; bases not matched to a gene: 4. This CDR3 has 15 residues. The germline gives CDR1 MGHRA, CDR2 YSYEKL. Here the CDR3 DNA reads TGCGCCAGCAGCCAAGTTAGCGGGGGGATGAATGAGCAGTTCTTC. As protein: CASSQVSGGMNEQFF.

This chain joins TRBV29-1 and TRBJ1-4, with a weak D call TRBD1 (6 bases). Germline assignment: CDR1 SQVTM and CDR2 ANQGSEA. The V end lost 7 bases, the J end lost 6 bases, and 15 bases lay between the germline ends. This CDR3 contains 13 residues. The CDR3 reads CSGNRPGDEKLFF. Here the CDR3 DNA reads TGCAGCGGGAACAGGCCAGGGGATGAAAAACTGTTTTTT.

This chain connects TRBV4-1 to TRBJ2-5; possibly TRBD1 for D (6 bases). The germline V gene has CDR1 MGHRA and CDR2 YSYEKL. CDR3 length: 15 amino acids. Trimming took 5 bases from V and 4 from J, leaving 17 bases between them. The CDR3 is CASSSTLDRRETQYF. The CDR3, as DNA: TGCGCCAGCAGCTCCACCCTAGACAGGAGAGAGACCCAGTACTTC.

CDR3 region: CAFMRGGQDGYTF. The CDR3 bases are TGTGCCTTCATGAGAGGGGGCCAAGATGGCTACACCTTC. The chain is built from TRBV30 and TRBJ1-2, with TRBD1 matching over 7 bases. The J segment lost 6 bases and the V segment lost 7 bases, leaving 11 bases of the junction unmatched. Germline V gives CDR1 GTSNPN, CDR2 SVGIG (reference sequence). The CDR3 extends over 13 amino acids.

CDR3 sequence reads: CASSEKVRDRDYGYTF. The CDR3 bases are TGTGCCAGCAGCGAAAAGGTCCGGGACAGGGACTATGGCTACACCTTC. The chain is built from TRBV21-1 and TRBJ1-2; TRBD1, as called in the table, went unchecked against the DNA. TRBV21-1 is noted as a pseudogene. This CDR3 is 16 amino acids long.

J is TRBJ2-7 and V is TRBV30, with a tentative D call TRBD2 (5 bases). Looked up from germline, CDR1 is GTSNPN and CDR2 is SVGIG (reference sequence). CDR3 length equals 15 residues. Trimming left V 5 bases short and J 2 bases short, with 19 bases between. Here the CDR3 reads CAWVPGISIPYEQYF. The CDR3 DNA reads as TGTGCCTGGGTCCCCGGGATCTCCATCCCCTACGAGCAGTACTTC.

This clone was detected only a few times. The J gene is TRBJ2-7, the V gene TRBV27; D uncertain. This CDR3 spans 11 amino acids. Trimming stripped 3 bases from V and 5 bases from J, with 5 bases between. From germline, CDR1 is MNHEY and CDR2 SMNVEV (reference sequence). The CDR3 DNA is TGTGCCAGCAGTTTTCAGGACGAGCAGTACTTC. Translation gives CASSFQDEQYF.

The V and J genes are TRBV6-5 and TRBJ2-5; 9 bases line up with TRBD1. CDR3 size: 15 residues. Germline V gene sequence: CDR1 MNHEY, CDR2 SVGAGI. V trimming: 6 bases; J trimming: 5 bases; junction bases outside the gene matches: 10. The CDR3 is CASRYTGGEEETQYF. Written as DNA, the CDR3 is TGTGCCAGCAGATACACAGGGGGCGAGGAGGAGACCCAGTACTTC.